This T cell receptor beta chain was retrieved from a study of T cells in Graves' hyperthyroidism and ophthalmopathy (dated by TCRdb to between 2018 and 2021). Notes on the research overall: Peripheral blood was sampled at the time of initial diagnosis, prior to any treatment. To identify distinguishing TCR V-J signatures, a discovery cohort of about 95 patients was used, comprising roughly 45 with Graves' ophthalmopathy and roughly 60 with stable Graves' hyperthyroidism. Whether ophthalmopathy could be predicted prospectively was tested in an independent validation cohort made up of roughly 20 hyperthyroidism patients plus 17 patients who later progressed to ophthalmopathy. The 100 discovery patients were divided at random into training and test sets in a 7:3 ratio. Thyroid tissue and blood T-cell repertoires from six Graves' hyperthyroidism patients were also compared in the study. Once sampling was done, hyperthyroidism patients were given methimazole at a starting dose of 30 mg daily, whereas ophthalmopathy patients were given high-dose intravenous methylprednisolone. TCR Vbeta CDR3 sequencing of approximately 140 peripheral blood samples (fewer than 45 ophthalmopathy, roughly 72 hyperthyroidism and roughly 17 progressor patients) is reported in the paper. What the study reported, not specific to this receptor: In validation, the model predicted progression to ophthalmopathy with just under 71% sensitivity and roughly 72% specificity, a median of approximately 6.7 months before onset. In cross-validation, a model built on a 13 V-J signature told ophthalmopathy apart from stable hyperthyroidism with approximately 90% sensitivity and about 81% specificity, and in testing the same model reached 80%/75%. Sample size was not statistically predetermined, and investigators were not blinded to group allocation. Most expanded thyroid clonotypes (frequency above 0.001) were also found in blood, which suggests that blood repertoires may mirror thyroid immune responses.

This clonotype has a count of ten or more. It lacks a known antigen. It has no much larger one-base neighbor in the sample; base qualities were not kept. From the cysteine through the phenylalanine, the CDR3 covers 14 amino acids. Kept here is only the CDR3 DNA, which spans 42 bases and is read in frame from base 1. Between the V and J ends, shortened by 4 bases and 6 bases respectively, the junction contains 15 bases. The germline V gene (reference sequence) gives CDR1 as DFQATT and CDR2 as SNEGSKA. TCR beta CDR3 regions were amplified from RNA transcripts. The TCR CDR3 was subjected to a first round of RT-PCR using the HTBI primer set and the Qiagen OneStep RT-PCR kit. Libraries were constructed in a second round of multiplex PCR, after which size selection and purification were carried out. The libraries were sequenced on an Illumina HiSeq2000 using paired-end 100 bp reads. As for how the authors treated the data: SOAPnuke was used to process the raw data, removing reads that contained adapters or uncalled bases, had a mean Phred below 15, or lacked an exact match to the constant primer or identifier. High-quality paired reads were merged with COPE v1.2.5, and unique nucleotide sequences were defined as clonotypes. Clonotypes were aligned to IMGT TRBV, TRBD and TRBJ reference segments using MiTCR v1.1. The analysis was restricted to V-J combinations with a frequency above 0.0001, which together covered 99.2% of the repertoires. The TCS score was defined as the ratio of F50 (clonal expansion) to E x V (chaos), calculated using BLOSUM62-based TCRdist between CDR3 peptides within each V-J. Welch's t-statistics and random forest reduced roughly 540 V-J features to roughly 13, which were used in a naive Bayes classifier (R e1071). The public reads were reanalyzed by TCRdb: fastp trimming at Q25, MiXCR alignment, in-frame beta chains only. For every CDR3 protein sequence, its rows merge into one entry that carries the most common genes and DNA. These V and J calls originate from TCRdb's pipeline instead of the authors' own analysis. The sample yields 500,000 to 750,000 distinct CDR3 sequences; 15% to 19% were counted once. The ten largest clonotypes hold less than 9.5% of the sample.

Stable Graves' hyperthyroidism was defined as the absence of progression to ophthalmopathy over 18 months of follow-up. Hyperthyroidism patients were newly diagnosed, with disease duration under 2 months, and aged 18 to 65 years. Patients with uncontrolled infections, other autoimmune diseases, pregnancy or lactation were excluded. Diagnoses were established on the basis of clinical symptoms, serum thyroxine and TRAb, thyroid ultrasound, and orbital computed tomography. PBMCs were separated from roughly 9.3 ml of fresh peripheral blood using Ficoll-Paque density gradient centrifugation. Total RNA was extracted with Trizol reagent, and quality was checked on an Agilent 2100 Bioanalyzer.

The receptor chain draws on TRBV20-1 and TRBJ1-4; TRBD1 is a weak D gene call, 6 bases matching. The specimen sequenced was blood. This TCR derives from a woman under 40 with Graves' hyperthyroidism. Here is the DNA: TGCAGTGCTAAGAACGGGGGCGCGGATGAAAAACTGTTTTTT. It specifies CSAKNGGADEKLFF.